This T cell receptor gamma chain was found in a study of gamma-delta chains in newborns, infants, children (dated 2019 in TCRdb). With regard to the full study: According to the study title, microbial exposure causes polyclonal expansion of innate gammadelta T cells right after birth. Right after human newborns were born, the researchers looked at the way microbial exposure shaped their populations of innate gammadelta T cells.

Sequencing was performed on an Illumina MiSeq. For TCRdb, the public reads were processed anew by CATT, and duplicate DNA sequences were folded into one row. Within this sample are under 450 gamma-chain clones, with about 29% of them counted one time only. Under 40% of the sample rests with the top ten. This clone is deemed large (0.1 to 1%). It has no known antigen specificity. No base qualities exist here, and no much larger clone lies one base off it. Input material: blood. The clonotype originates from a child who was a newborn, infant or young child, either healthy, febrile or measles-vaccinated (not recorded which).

Here is the DNA: TGTGCCACCTGGGATAGGCAAGAGTTGGGCAAAAAAATCAAGGTATTT. It specifies CATWDRQELGKKIKVF. This chain joins TRGV8 to TRGJP. The germline V gene provides CDR1 VENAVY and CDR2 YDSYNSRV. The CDR3 measures 16 amino acids from cysteine to phenylalanine. Just the 48-base CDR3 DNA is kept, in frame starting at base 1. Clipping removes 0 bases from V and 4 bases from J, with 0 as the unmatched junction base count.